The 30 T cell receptor beta chains below all came from one sample that was sequenced in a study of regulatory T cells in long-lasting Graves disease. CDR3-region Arm-PCR and iRepertoire HTBI primers produced the TCR beta libraries. TCRdb ran MiXCR on the multiplex PCR reads and lists one entry per CDR3 protein. The data contain roughly 250,000 distinct CDR3 sequences, 18% of them singletons. The time point is: newly diagnosed GD, antithyroid drugs for less than 3 months. Researchers made the TCR library from RNA that was extracted from PBMCs. The sample was also linked to a second study, of T cells in Graves' hyperthyroidism and ophthalmopathy.

Sequencing used peripheral blood mononuclear cells (PBMCs), obtained at new diagnosis, from a patient treated with antithyroid drugs. The receptors originated from a woman aged 25 to 39 with Graves disease.

The table lists this clonotype with many counts. The chain combines TRBV20-1 with TRBJ1-1; D not resolved. CDR1 is DFQATT, CDR2 SNEGSKA, per germline (reference sequence). CDR3 size: 15 residues. The ends were cut back, 0 bases at V and 3 bases at J, with 14 bases in the middle. In DNA, the CDR3 is TGCAGTGCTAGAGATGGAACACCTCGGGACACTGAAGCTTTCTTT. It specifies CSARDGTPRDTEAFF.

This clonotype was picked up many times. The chain carries TRBV10-3 and TRBJ1-4; 9 bases fit TRBD1. J lost 0 bases, V lost 10 bases, and 6 bases had no gene match. Germline loops: CDR1 ENHRY, CDR2 SYGVKD. This CDR3 is 15 amino acids long. The CDR3 DNA follows: TGTGCCACCCGGACAGGGGAAGCAACTAATGAAAAACTGTTTTTT. It translates to CATRTGEATNEKLFF.

The chain carries TRBV12-3 or TRBV12-4 and TRBJ2-3; D unclear. The CDR3 covers 14 residues. Trimming removed 3 bases at V and 6 bases at J, with 13 bases between. CDR3 sequence reads: CASSFRYTGDTQYF. CDR3 nucleotide sequence: TGTGCCAGCAGTTTTCGGTATACCGGGGATACGCAGTATTTT.

The genes are TRBV12-3 or TRBV12-4 and TRBJ2-5; a possible D gene is TRBD1 (6 bases). Trimming left V 6 bases short and J 2 bases short, with 13 bases between. This CDR3 has 14 amino acids. CDR3 sequence (DNA): TGTGCCAGCAGCAGCCGGGACATACAAGAGACCCAGTACTTC. Translated, it gives CASSSRDIQETQYF.

This clonotype occurred many times. This chain links TRBV4-1 with TRBJ1-2; no firm D call. The CDR3 has 14 residues. V lost 3 bases and J 2 bases, leaving 10 bases between the germline ends. CDR1 and CDR2 from the germline V gene are MGHRA and YSYEKL. The CDR3 sequence: CASSQVLGNYGYTF. The DNA of the CDR3 is TGCGCCAGCAGCCAGGTCCTTGGGAACTATGGCTACACCTTC.

The table lists this clonotype with many counts. The genes are TRBV20-1 and TRBJ1-5; 7 positions match TRBD1. CDR1 and CDR2 from the germline V gene are DFQATT and SNEGSKA (reference sequence). With V trimmed by 2 bases and J by 2 bases, 0 bases remained unmatched. The CDR3 is made up of 13 amino acids. The CDR3: CSARTGGNQPQHF. CDR3 DNA sequence: TGCAGTGCTAGAACAGGGGGCAATCAGCCCCAGCATTTT.

This chain joins TRBV20-1 and TRBJ1-1; 9 bases agree with TRBD1. The CDR3 is 14 residues long. Germline CDR1 is DFQATT and CDR2 is SNEGSKA (reference sequence). V lost 0 bases and J lost 7; bases outside the gene matches: 6. DNA of the CDR3: TGCAGTGCTAGAGATCGGACAGGGGATAATGAAGCTTTCTTT. Protein product: CSARDRTGDNEAFF.

This clonotype was picked up many times. CDR3 in amino acids: CASSLEPRATEAFF. The CDR3 coding sequence is TGTGCCAGCAGCTTAGAGCCCAGAGCCACTGAAGCTTTCTTT. The V and J genes are TRBV7-2 and TRBJ1-1; D gene ambiguous. The CDR3 extends over 14 amino acids. The V gene's germline CDR1 is SGHTA and CDR2 FQGNSA. V lost 1 base and J lost 4, with 10 bases in between.

V is TRBV20-1 and J is TRBJ2-7, with D unresolved. Germline CDR1 is DFQATT and CDR2 is SNEGSKA (reference sequence). Trimming removed 0 bases from V and 4 bases from J, with 4 bases in between. The CDR3 runs to 11 residues. For the CDR3, the DNA is TGCAGTGCTAGAGATCATTACGAGCAGTACTTC. Its translation is CSARDHYEQYF.

This clonotype was counted only a few times. The chain is built from TRBV7-9 and TRBJ1-6; D is perhaps TRBD1 (6 bases). V gave up 5 bases and J gave up 7 bases, with 15 bases separating them. CDR3 size: 15 residues. Germline V gene sequence: CDR1 SEHNR, CDR2 FQNEAQ (reference sequence). The CDR3 is CASSLRDTLNSPLHF. CDR3 nucleotides: TGTGCCAGCAGCCTCCGGGACACTTTAAATTCACCCCTCCACTTT.

In this sample, this clonotype turned up many times. V gene TRBV5-8 combines with J gene TRBJ2-1; TRBD1 is a possible D gene (6 bases). The CDR3 is made up of 14 amino acids. V dropped 3 bases and J dropped 8 bases, with 15 bases sitting between them. Germline V gene sequence: CDR1 SGHTS, CDR2 YDEGEE. The CDR3 loop is CASSWWGPGDEQFF. The CDR3 DNA reads as TGTGCCAGCAGCTGGTGGGGGCCCGGCGATGAGCAGTTCTTC. Using reference TRBV5-8 and TRBJ2-1 for the parts outside the CDR3, the full variable domain is EAGVTQSPTHLIKTRGQQATLRCSPISGHTSVYWYQQALGLGLQFLLWYDEGEERNRGNFPPRFSGRQFPNYSSELNVNALELEDSALYLCASSWWGPGDEQFFGPGTRLTVL.

This clonotype has a count of ten or more. The chain recombines TRBV20-1 with TRBJ2-7, with 11 bases aligning to TRBD1. V was clipped by 1 base and J by 2 bases; unmatched bases: 1. Germline V gene sequence: CDR1 DFQATT, CDR2 SNEGSKA (reference sequence). The CDR3 runs 14 residues. CDR3 amino acids: CSARADRGPYEQYF. CDR3 DNA: TGCAGTGCTAGAGCGGACAGGGGGCCCTACGAGCAGTACTTC.

This clonotype appeared many times. The chain employs TRBV7-2 and TRBJ2-1; D gene ambiguous. The CDR3 is made up of 15 amino acids. CDR1 SGHTA and CDR2 FQGNSA come from the germline V gene. The V gene lost 1 base and the J gene lost 6 bases, with 13 bases spanning the gap. CDR3 amino acids: CASSLVSFPGNEQFF. CDR3 DNA: TGTGCCAGCAGCTTAGTCTCCTTCCCTGGCAATGAGCAGTTCTTC.

This clonotype has ten or more counts. V usage is TRBV6-1 and J usage is TRBJ2-5; D gene unclear. Deletions cut 6 bases from V and 2 bases from J, with 10 bases between. The CDR3 has 13 residues. Germline CDR1 MNHNS, CDR2 SASEGT. The CDR3 protein is CASSSREQETQYF. The CDR3 coding sequence is TGTGCCAGCAGCTCGCGCGAACAAGAGACCCAGTACTTC.

This clonotype was counted once. Given a much more abundant clone one base away, this may be a read error. No conserved phenylalanine or tryptophan ends this CDR3, so it is likely a read error. The gene calls are TRBV20-1 and TRBJ1-2, with no clear D. The V gene lost 1 base and the J gene lost 1 base, with 7 bases spanning the gap. Germline V gene lookup returns CDR1 DFQATT and CDR2 SNEGSKA (reference sequence). The CDR3 is 13 amino acids. The CDR3 sequence is CSARVGINYGYTL. CDR3 nucleotides: TGCAGTGCTAGAGTGGGGATTAACTATGGCTACACCTTA.

This clonotype occurred many times. The chain has TRBV12-5 and TRBJ1-1; D is unresolved. V shed 0 bases and J shed 1 base, with 9 bases lying between them. The CDR3 is 15 amino acids. CDR1 and CDR2 from the germline V gene are LGHNT and FRNRAP. CDR3 in DNA: TGTGCTAGTGGTTTGGTACTGGCCAGGAACACTGAAGCTTTCTTT. Translation: CASGLVLARNTEAFF. Drawing the rest from reference TRBV12-5 and TRBJ1-1, the complete variable domain is DARVTQTPRHKVTEMGQEVTMRCQPILGHNTVFWYRQTMMQGLELLAYFRNRAPLDDSGMPKDRFSAEMPDATLATLKIQPSEPRDSAVYFCASGLVLARNTEAFFGQGTRLTVV.

This clonotype was counted ten times or more. The chain couples TRBV7-9 to TRBJ2-7; 7 bases fit TRBD1. Looked up from germline, CDR1 is SEHNR and CDR2 is FQNEAQ (reference sequence). The CDR3 runs to 15 residues. The V and J ends lost 4 bases and 4 bases, in that order; junction bases with no gene match: 10. The CDR3 loop reads CASSSLGTASYEQYF. The DNA of the CDR3 is TGTGCCAGCAGCTCACTCGGGACAGCGAGTTACGAGCAGTACTTC.

This clonotype has a count of ten or more. The chain joins TRBV20-1 to TRBJ1-5; D not resolved. The CDR3 is 12 amino acids. CDR1 and CDR2 (germline): DFQATT, SNEGSKA (reference sequence). The V end was cut by 6 bases, the J end by 5 bases, with 11 bases between. CDR3 loop: CSARTGDQPQHF. For the CDR3, the DNA is TGCAGTGCCAGAACTGGGGATCAGCCCCAGCATTTT.

Ten or more counts support this clonotype. The rearrangement joins TRBV6-5 to TRBJ2-7, with 8 bases lining up with TRBD1. Germline V CDR1 and CDR2: MNHEY, SVGAGI. V lost 2 bases and J lost 1; bases outside the gene matches: 7. The CDR3 is 16 amino acids. The CDR3 region is CASSYGATGVSYEQYF. The CDR3 nucleotides read TGTGCCAGCAGTTACGGGGCGACAGGGGTATCCTACGAGCAGTACTTC.

A word on this clonotype: An end of the junction does not agree with germline; a read error may underlie this. The chain combines TRBV7-2 with TRBJ2-7; a weak D match, TRBD2 (7 bases). The germline V gene has CDR1 SGHTA and CDR2 FQGNSA. The CDR3 has 17 residues. The CDR3 sequence is CANSLGVGGPTSYEQYF. CDR3 sequence (DNA): TGTGCCAACAGCTTAGGTGTGGGGGGGCCCACCTCCTACGAGCAGTACTTC.

The table lists this clonotype with many counts. The chain couples TRBV7-2 to TRBJ2-5, with D uncertain. Germline-derived CDR1 and CDR2 are SGHTA and FQGNSA. V was clipped by 6 bases and J by 5 bases, with 10 bases between them. The CDR3 has 12 amino acids. DNA of the CDR3: TGTGCCAGCAGAGAGATAGGGGAGACCCAGTACTTC. As protein: CASREIGETQYF.

This clonotype was recorded many times. The chain has TRBV20-1 and TRBJ2-5; 10 nucleotides match TRBD2. The CDR3 sequence is 15 residues long. The trim removed 3 bases at V and 3 bases at J, leaving 7 bases unmatched. Germline CDR1 reads DFQATT; CDR2 reads SNEGSKA (reference sequence). The CDR3 here is CSASLAGGSEETQYF. DNA for the CDR3: TGCAGTGCTAGTTTAGCGGGGGGTTCGGAAGAGACCCAGTACTTC.

This clonotype was detected only a few times. A read error may explain this, as a much larger clone is one base away. V is TRBV29-1 and J is TRBJ1-1; a weak D match, TRBD1 (5 bases). From germline, CDR1 is SQVTM and CDR2 ANQGSEA. The CDR3 covers 13 residues. This CDR3 is CSAGKGLNTGAFF. The CDR3 DNA reads TGCAGCGCAGGAAAGGGGTTAAACACTGGAGCTTTCTTT.

This clonotype was picked up many times. The CDR3 DNA sequence: TGTGCCAGTAGTATAGTCGCGACAGGGTACGAGCAGTACTTC. This codes for CASSIVATGYEQYF. The chain is built from TRBV19 and TRBJ2-7, with TRBD1 matching 7 bases. The CDR3 has 14 amino acids. CDR1 and CDR2 from the germline V gene are LNHDA and SQIVND (reference sequence). With V trimmed by 1 base and J by 4 bases, 4 bases remained unmatched.

This sequence joins TRBV12-3 or TRBV12-4 and TRBJ1-1, with TRBD1 matching 8 bases. The length of the CDR3 is 12 residues. The V and J ends lost 5 bases and 8 bases, in that order; junction bases with no gene match: 4. CDR3 sequence reads: CASSLWTGEAFF. The CDR3 DNA is TGTGCCAGCAGTCTTTGGACAGGGGAAGCTTTCTTT.

This clonotype was counted at least ten times. This sequence joins TRBV7-9 and TRBJ1-2; a weak D match, TRBD1 (5 bases). Germline values: CDR1 SEHNR, CDR2 FQNEAQ (reference sequence). Trimming took off 2 bases at V and 6 bases at J, with 16 bases between the two ends. This CDR3 has 15 residues. CDR3 in DNA: TGTGCCAGCAGCTTACGGGGGTCAAAGCTCCATGGCTACACCTTC. Translation gives CASSLRGSKLHGYTF.

Many counts were recorded for this clonotype. The genes are TRBV7-9 and TRBJ1-6; D unclear. The CDR3 consists of 14 residues. V lost 5 bases and J 7 bases, leaving 12 bases between the germline ends. Germline V gene sequence: CDR1 SEHNR, CDR2 FQNEAQ (reference sequence). CDR3 residues: CASSHPEGNSPLHF. The CDR3 nucleotides are TGTGCCAGCAGCCACCCGGAGGGCAATTCACCCCTCCACTTT.

This clonotype appeared many times. The chain links TRBV4-2 to TRBJ1-1, with D possibly TRBD1 on 5 matching bases. CDR1 LGHNA and CDR2 YNFKEQ come from the germline V gene. With 5 bases removed from V and 4 bases from J, the gap between germline ends came to 11 bases. The CDR3 spans 13 residues. CDR3 coding DNA: TGTGCCAGCAGCTTCGACGGGGGCACTGAAGCTTTCTTT. This gives the protein CASSFDGGTEAFF.

V usage is TRBV15 and J usage is TRBJ2-3; D is undetermined. The germline V gene encodes CDR1 LNHNV and CDR2 YYDKDF (reference sequence). The germline V and J ends were trimmed by 0 bases and 7 bases, with 11 bases remaining between them. This CDR3 comprises 14 residues. Here the CDR3 reads CATSRDPTVNTQYF. In DNA form, the CDR3 reads TGTGCCACCAGCAGAGACCCGACCGTGAATACGCAGTATTTT.

This clonotype was picked up many times. The rearrangement uses TRBV5-8 and TRBJ2-3; 16 nucleotides align to TRBD2. The CDR3 spans 16 residues. Germline assignment: CDR1 SGHTS and CDR2 YDEGEE. Trimming removed 4 bases from V and 3 bases from J; junction bases left unmatched: 2. The CDR3 loop reads CASSAGLAGGTDTQYF. The CDR3 nucleotides are TGTGCCAGCAGCGCGGGACTAGCGGGGGGGACAGATACGCAGTATTTT.